The 2 T cell receptor beta chains given below trace back to one sample, sequenced in a study of human T cells and chemical hapten exposure. One entry per CDR3 protein results from TCRdb running MiXCR on the RACE reads. The repertoire holds around 300,000 distinct CDR3 sequences, with 5.5% to 8% as singletons. Regarding time point: patch test 1, 2 weeks after DPC sensitization. Treatment in this sample: therapeutic diphenylcyclopropenone sensitization with weekly scalp DPC. The sample consisted of whole blood, taken in connection with sensitization to the hapten diphenylcyclopropenone (DPC). These TCRs come from a woman between 18 and 29 years old with alopecia areata. Some clones in this sample may be carry-over from other donors' samples.

The chain uses TRBV18 and TRBJ1-3, with D tentatively TRBD1 (5 bases). The V gene's germline CDR1 is KGHSH and CDR2 LQKENI. The V end was cut by 0 bases, the J end by 3 bases, with 12 bases between. The CDR3 contains 16 residues. CDR3 sequence (DNA): TGTGCCAGCTCACCACCTGTAGGGGAAAGTGGAAACACCATATATTTT. It is translated as CASSPPVGESGNTIYF.

This clonotype showed up many times. The chain employs TRBV6-5 and TRBJ2-7, with TRBD1 matching over 7 bases. Germline V lookup: CDR1 MNHEY, CDR2 SVGAGI. V was pared by 6 bases and J by 2 bases, with 7 bases of the junction left unmatched. The length of the CDR3 is 14 residues. CDR3 loop: CASSRTGNTYEQYF. CDR3 DNA: TGTGCCAGCAGCCGGACAGGTAATACCTACGAGCAGTACTTC.